This is a list of T cell receptor beta chains from one sample in a study of identical twins. TCRdb processed the 5' RACE reads anew with MiXCR; each CDR3 protein has one entry. This sample has 350,000 or so distinct CDR3 sequences, with roughly an eighth found just once. The data were also submitted as part of a second study, on yellow fever vaccine responses in identical twins.

Sequencing was performed on CD8+ T cells sorted from blood. The receptors originated from a woman aged 18-30 years in good health. Both conserved end residues are trimmed from each CDR3. Fields, in order: V gene, CDR3 protein.

v_gene: TRBV12-5; CDR3aa: ASGLRGNTEAF
v_gene: TRBV29-1; CDR3aa: SVVWTGELF
v_gene: TRBV6-1; CDR3aa: ASRWTSGDNEQF
v_gene: TRBV3-1; CDR3aa: ASSQGVVVTLTGVAGELF
v_gene: TRBV3-1; CDR3aa: ASSQIAYNEQF
v_gene: TRBV12-3/TRBV12-4; CDR3aa: ASSLTTGANVLT
v_gene: TRBV27; CDR3aa: ASSRDGELF
v_gene: TRBV7-2; CDR3aa: ASSLVGSTDTQY
v_gene: TRBV7-2; CDR3aa: ASSLMSGNTIY
v_gene: TRBV3-1; CDR3aa: ASSLGQGRGTDTQY
v_gene: TRBV7-9; CDR3aa: ASSFGSFPTYGYT
v_gene: TRBV12-3/TRBV12-4; CDR3aa: ASSLGAPEGNTIY
v_gene: TRBV7-6; CDR3aa: ASAMGSNDNEQF
v_gene: TRBV28; CDR3aa: ASSLGESSYEQY
v_gene: TRBV5-1; CDR3aa: ASSPGTKTYNEQF
v_gene: TRBV6-1; CDR3aa: ASSEDRDGYEQY
v_gene: TRBV4-1; CDR3aa: ASSQDSGLA
v_gene: TRBV28; CDR3aa: ASRGPNYGYT
v_gene: TRBV6-6; CDR3aa: ASSYQTNEQF
v_gene: TRBV9; CDR3aa: ASSIGDRSYNEQF
v_gene: TRBV2; CDR3aa: ATQVSGANVLT
v_gene: TRBV5-1; CDR3aa: ASSLSGTYNEQF
v_gene: TRBV12-3/TRBV12-4; CDR3aa: ASSPSGEVYNEQF
v_gene: TRBV11-2; CDR3aa: ASSLAGGPGETQY
v_gene: TRBV12-3/TRBV12-4; CDR3aa: ASSYPFAIGELF